Listed below are T cell receptor beta chains from one sample, sequenced in a study of blood T cell repertoires in COVID-19. Some clones are missing from TCRdb's copy, which holds only in-frame ones; the method was immunoSEQ multiplex PCR. In the table there are 100,000 to 150,000 clones, over 75% of which are singletons. The sequenced sample was peripheral blood. The receptors derive from a woman of 80 years or more with acute or convalescent COVID-19. CDR3s include the opening cysteine and the closing phenylalanine or tryptophan. Each record gives: J gene, V gene, D gene, clone size, CDR3 protein, CDR3 DNA. The D gene is left open where the match is weak. Clone size is given for some rows only: seen once, a few or many times, or a class if the clone is expanded.

>TRBJ1-1|TRBV25-1|.|.
CASSGWTAPNRNTEAFF
TGTGCCAGCAGTGGATGGACAGCGCCGAATAGGAACACTGAAGCTTTCTTT
>TRBJ2-5|TRBV5-6|TRBD1|.
CASTEQGSQETQYF
TGTGCCAGCACGGAACAGGGGTCCCAAGAGACCCAGTACTTC
>TRBJ2-3|TRBV3-1/TRBV3-2|.|.
CASSHVTDNTDTQYF
TGTGCCAGCAGCCACGTGACAGATAACACAGATACGCAGTATTTT
>TRBJ2-2|TRBV20-1|.|.
CSASRNTGELFF
TGCAGTGCTAGTCGGAACACCGGGGAGCTGTTTTTT
>TRBJ2-2|TRBV14|.|.
CASSQARAANTGELFF
TGTGCCAGCAGCCAAGCGAGGGCTGCGAACACCGGGGAGCTGTTTTTT
>TRBJ1-6|TRBV6-1|TRBD1|.
CASSEPGGPQTLHF
TGTGCCAGCAGTGAACCAGGGGGCCCTCAGACCCTCCACTTT
>TRBJ1-2|TRBV29-1|TRBD1|.
CGFRQGRHGYTF
TGCGGATTCCGACAGGGGCGACATGGCTACACCTTC
>TRBJ1-2|TRBV2|.|.
CASSDVAGGRVYGYTF
TGTGCCAGCAGTGACGTCGCCGGGGGAAGGGTCTATGGCTACACCTTC
>TRBJ1-3|TRBV7-8|TRBD1|.
CASSLKKSGTALNTIYF
TGTGCCAGCAGCTTAAAAAAATCCGGGACAGCACTAAACACCATATATTTT
>TRBJ1-2|TRBV24-1|.|.
CATSDPGRRDGYTF
TGTGCCACCAGTGATCCCGGACGGAGGGATGGCTACACCTTC
>TRBJ2-7|TRBV28|.|few
CASNGGAGYEQYF
TGTGCCAGCAACGGGGGTGCGGGCTACGAGCAGTACTTC
>TRBJ1-5|TRBV6-1|.|once
CASSEGGLRDQPQHF
TGTGCCAGCAGTGAAGGGGGCCTCAGAGATCAGCCCCAGCATTTT
>TRBJ2-5|TRBV5-1|.|once
CASRAQETQYF
TGCGCCAGCAGGGCACAAGAGACCCAGTACTTC
>TRBJ1-2|TRBV6-5|.|.
CARKLDSGGYGYTF
TGTGCCAGAAAGTTGGACAGTGGGGGCTATGGCTACACCTTC
>TRBJ1-3|TRBV6-5|.|.
CASSFSSGNTIYF
TGTGCCAGCAGTTTTAGCTCTGGAAACACCATATATTTT
>TRBJ1-2|TRBV29-1|.|.
CSVVGSGPRGYGYTF
TGCAGCGTTGTAGGATCAGGTCCGAGGGGGTATGGCTACACCTTC
>TRBJ2-3|TRBV6-5|.|once
CASRGRDTQYF
TGTGCCTCCAGGGGAAGAGATACGCAGTATTTT
>TRBJ1-4|TRBV4-1|.|.
CASSQVLAVEKLFF
TGCGCCAGCAGCCAAGTGTTGGCAGTTGAAAAACTGTTTTTT
>TRBJ1-2|TRBV11-2|TRBD1|few
CASSLARGRNGYTF
TGTGCCAGCAGCTTAGCCAGGGGGCGAAATGGCTACACCTTC
>TRBJ1-5|TRBV6-6|.|once
CASSSSAPSQHF
TGTGCCAGCAGTTCCTCGGCCCCCTCCCAGCATTTT